Presented here are 31 T cell receptor beta chains from one specimen sequenced in a study of tumor-infiltrating lymphocytes in primary liver carcinoma (dated by TCRdb to the late 2010s). Without any cell sorting, total RNA and DNA were co-extracted from approximately 20-30 mg of bulk tissue using the AllPrep DNA/RNA mini kit. Sequencing was carried out with an Illumina HiSeq 2500. Starting from approximately 460 ng total RNA, TCRbeta-specific cDNA was produced by reverse transcription with a constant-region primer and ProtoScript II reverse transcriptase. The TCRbeta libraries were prepared through three rounds of nested multiplex PCR following a slightly modified ARM-PCR procedure. Each of the first two PCR rounds ran for 10 cycles and used multiplex TRBV1-TRBV30 forward primers together with a Cbeta reverse primer. TCRdb took the public reads, trimmed them with fastp at Q25, ran MiXCR for clone calling and kept in-frame beta chains. Here each entry gathers all rows of one CDR3 protein and keeps the most common genes and DNA. Within this sample are 20,000 to 25,000 distinct CDR3 sequences, with about three quarters of them counted one time only. Roughly 42% of the sample goes to the ten largest clones.

Sample: liver tumor tissue from sampling region 1. Per the publication, the cell subset or site label means: tumor region T1, superior pole. The receptors derive from a woman aged 25 to 39 with primary liver carcinoma and hepatitis B virus infection.

This clonotype was counted once. Mismatch with germline at one junction end may stem from a read error. This sequence joins TRBV5-1 and TRBJ2-1, with D perhaps TRBD2 (5 bases). The germline V gene encodes CDR1 SGHRS and CDR2 YFSETQ. The CDR3 is made up of 16 amino acids. In DNA, the CDR3 is TGCGCCAGCACCTTGTCCCCAGACTATTCCTACAATGAGCAGTCCTTC. This codes for CASTLSPDYSYNEQSF.

The chain links TRBV6-5 to TRBJ1-6, with D hard to call. V lost 6 bases to trimming and J lost 18 bases, with 27 bases between them. Germline assignment: CDR1 MNHEY and CDR2 SVGAGI. CDR3 length equals 15 residues. The chain's CDR3 is CASREWSAPLSLPHF. The CDR3 DNA reads TGTGCCAGCAGGGAATGGAGTGCCCCCCTTTCACTCCCCCACTTT.

The chain is built from TRBV29-1 and TRBJ2-6; 8 bases fit TRBD1. Germline V lookup: CDR1 SQVTM, CDR2 ANQGSEA. This CDR3 has 18 amino acids. V lost 0 bases and J lost 3; bases outside the gene matches: 10. In DNA form, the CDR3 reads TGCAGCGTTGAAGATCAACGTCAGGGGGCAGGTGGGGCCAACGTCCTGACTTTC. This codes for CSVEDQRQGAGGANVLTF. The entire variable domain, with the rest obtained from reference TRBV29-1 and TRBJ2-6, is as follows: SAVISQKPSRDICQRGTSLTIQCQVDSQVTMMFWYRQQPGQSLTLIATANQGSEATYESGFVIDKFPISRPNLTFSTLTVSNMSPEDSSIYLCSVEDQRQGAGGANVLTFGAGSRLTVL.

A single count supports this clonotype. A much larger clone lies a single base off, so this may be a read error. The chain combines TRBV7-2 with TRBJ2-1; 8 bases map to TRBD2. Germline loops: CDR1 SGHTA, CDR2 FQGNSA. This CDR3 region has 16 residues. CDR3 bases: TGTGCCAGCAACTTAGAAGCGGGAGTGGCCTACAATGAGCAGTTCTTC. Translating it yields CASNLEAGVAYNEQFF.

Comments on this clonotype: At one of its ends the junction is not consistent with the germline gene, which may arise from a read error. The genes are TRBV11-2 and TRBJ2-3; either TRBD1 or TRBD2 may supply D (5 bases each). There are 16 residues in the CDR3. Germline CDR1 SGHAT, CDR2 FQNNGV. In DNA, the CDR3 is TGTGCCAGCAGCTCGGGACCAGCTGGTATTGTTGATACACAGTATTTT. Protein product: CASSSGPAGIVDTQYF.

To note about this clonotype: Likely a read error: the CDR3 ends without its conserved phenylalanine or tryptophan. Because the CDR3's place on the DNA is in doubt, the DNA is left out and the CDR3 is given as listed by TCRdb. The chain joins TRBV28 to TRBJ2-7; TRBD1, the D gene given by the table, was not confirmed from the DNA. In germline, CDR1 is MDHEN, CDR2 SYDVKM. A total of 14 residues make up the CDR3, ends included. CDR3 amino acids: CASSSTRTGGEKYI.

Of note for this clonotype: An end of the junction does not agree with germline; a read error may underlie this. This chain uses TRBV25-1 with TRBJ2-2; 13 positions match TRBD2. CDR3 size: 16 residues. Germline V gene lookup returns CDR1 MGHDK and CDR2 SYGVNS. The CDR3 region has the DNA TGTGCCAGCAGTAAGGGACTAGCGGGACTGACCGGGGAGCTGTCTTTT. Protein sequence: CASSKGLAGLTGELSF.

About this clonotype itself: Relative to the germline gene, one junction end is altered; a read error may explain this. The gene calls are TRBV11-1 and TRBJ2-5; no reliable D call. CDR1 SGHAT and CDR2 FQDESV come from the germline V gene (reference sequence). The CDR3 length is 14 residues. In DNA form, the CDR3 reads TGTGCCAGCAGCTTAGCAGGGTGCGACGAGACCCAGTGCTTC. Translating gives CASSLAGCDETQCF.

The gene calls are TRBV12-3 or TRBV12-4 and TRBJ2-1; 8 bases are a match to TRBD2. The CDR3 covers 15 residues. V shed 7 bases and J 9 bases; nucleotides not matched to a gene: 14. The chain's CDR3 is CASNMSGTSGLEQFF. The CDR3 DNA follows: TGTGCCAGCAACATGTCCGGGACTAGTGGACTTGAGCAGTTCTTC.

The chain couples TRBV18 to TRBJ2-2; no clear D gene. The CDR3 length is 18 residues. Germline V gene sequence: CDR1 KGHSH, CDR2 LQKENI. Trimming left V 2 bases short and J 0 bases short, with 16 bases between. The DNA for the CDR3 is TGTGCCAGCTCACCATCGGTGCTAGTCGCAGCGAACACCGGGGAGCTGTTTTTT. It specifies CASSPSVLVAANTGELFF.

This clonotype was counted many times. The genes are TRBV30 and TRBJ2-1, with TRBD2 matching over 14 bases. The junction had 8 bases not matched to a gene; V was cut back by 3 bases and J by 7 bases. This CDR3 has 16 residues. The germline CDR1 and CDR2 sequences are GTSNPN and SVGIG (reference sequence). Here the CDR3 DNA reads TGTGCCTGGAGCCGAGGGGGGACTAGCGGGAGAAATGAGCAGTTCTTC. It specifies CAWSRGGTSGRNEQFF.

Details on this clonotype: A read error may account for a junction end that differs from germline. V and J are TRBV24-1 and TRBJ2-1, with D hard to call. The CDR3 consists of 16 residues. The germline V gene has CDR1 KGHDR and CDR2 SFDVKD. The CDR3 nucleotides read TGTGCCACCAGTGATTTCGGTAGGGATTCCTACTATGAGCATTTCTTC. It encodes CATSDFGRDSYYEHFF.

With respect to this clonotype: This CDR3 is missing its conserved last phenylalanine or tryptophan, likely due to a read error. The CDR3, as DNA: TGTGCCATCAGTGAGTCGGCTATCAGACATGAGACCCAGTACTTA. Protein: CAISESAIRHETQYL. The chain has TRBV10-3 and TRBJ2-5; unclear D gene. The CDR3 is made up of 15 amino acids. V lost 0 bases, J lost 5 bases, and 13 bases lay in between. In germline, CDR1 is ENHRY, CDR2 SYGVKD.

A note on this clonotype: The conserved phenylalanine or tryptophan normally closing the CDR3 is absent here, so this likely arose from a read error. The chain uses TRBV29-1 and TRBJ1-1, with TRBD1 matching 7 bases. Trimming took 6 bases from V and 9 from J; bases not matched to a gene: 10. Germline CDR1 SQVTM, CDR2 ANQGSEA. This CDR3 is built from 12 residues. The CDR3 nucleotides are TGCAGCGTCGAGACAGGGAGTACTAAAGCTTTCCTT. Translation gives CSVETGSTKAFL.

This rearrangement joins TRBV29-1 to TRBJ2-7, with D unclear. With 5 bases removed from V and 4 bases from J, the gap between germline ends came to 15 bases. The CDR3 runs 13 residues. Germline V gives CDR1 SQVTM, CDR2 ANQGSEA. CDR3 in amino acids: CSVFLGSGYEQYF. The CDR3 DNA is TGCAGCGTTTTCTTGGGGTCGGGTTACGAGCAGTACTTC.

CDR3 region: CAGSGTGRRQFF. The CDR3 nucleotides are TGTGCGGGCAGCGGGACGGGACGGAGGCAATTCTTC. This sequence joins TRBV11-1 and TRBJ2-1, with 7 bases matching TRBD2. Germline-derived CDR1 and CDR2 are SGHAT and FQDESV (reference sequence). The CDR3 totals 12 residues. Full variable domain (outside the CDR3, taken from reference TRBV11-1 and TRBJ2-1): EAEVAQSPRYKITEKSQAVAFWCDPISGHATLYWYRQILGQGPELLVQFQDESVVDDSQLPKDRFSAERLKGVDSTLKIQPAELGDSAMYLCAGSGTGRRQFFGPGTRLTVL.

In the case of this clonotype: Its ends do not fully match the called genes, so a read error is possible. The chain is built from TRBV11-1 and TRBJ2-1, with a possible D match to TRBD1 (6 bases). The CDR3 runs 15 residues. Germline CDR1 and CDR2: SGHAT and FQDESV (reference sequence). CDR3 in amino acids: CTSSRRQASYNEQFF. In DNA, the CDR3 is TGTACCAGCAGTAGGAGACAGGCCTCCTACAATGAGCAGTTCTTC.

This chain links TRBV6-5 with TRBJ2-7; TRBD1 agrees at 8 bases. Trimming removed 10 bases from V and 7 bases from J; junction bases left unmatched: 6. This CDR3 has 11 residues. CDR1 and CDR2 (germline): MNHEY, SVGAGI. The CDR3 reads CATRQGSEQYF. The CDR3 DNA sequence: TGTGCCACCCGACAGGGGAGTGAGCAGTACTTC.

A word on this clonotype: The junction departs from the called germline gene at one end, perhaps through a read error. The chain carries TRBV11-1 and TRBJ1-1, with D perhaps matching TRBD1 (5 bases). Germline V gene data show CDR1 as SGHAT and CDR2 as FQDESV (reference sequence). CDR3 size: 15 residues. CDR3 in amino acids: CASSSTGTVNTEASF. CDR3 DNA sequence: TGTGCCAGTAGCTCAACCGGGACTGTGAACACTGAAGCTTCCTTT.

This clonotype was detected only a few times. A much larger clone is a single base away; this may be a read error. V gene TRBV19 combines with J gene TRBJ2-5, with 10 bases lining up with TRBD1. Germline assignment: CDR1 LNHDA and CDR2 SQIVND (reference sequence). CDR3 size: 13 residues. The CDR3 sequence is CATRQGAGEIQYF. The CDR3 DNA follows: TGTGCCACCCGACAGGGGGCCGGAGAGATCCAGTACTTC.

The table lists this clonotype with a count of one. As the CDR3 is not closed by the conserved phenylalanine or tryptophan, this likely results from a read error. The chain links TRBV4-3 to TRBJ2-7, with 8 positions matching TRBD1. The CDR3 loop spans 15 amino acids. Looked up from germline, CDR1 is LGHNA and CDR2 is YSLEER. J gave up 10 bases and V 0 bases, and 11 bases lay outside the gene matches. The CDR3 DNA reads TGCGCCAGCAGCCAAGATCGATGGACAGGGCGGGTACAGTACTTG. This codes for CASSQDRWTGRVQYL.

Points on this clonotype: The germline gene is not matched at one end of the junction; a read error may be the cause. The V gene is TRBV10-3, the J gene TRBJ2-5; D gene uncertain. Germline V gives CDR1 ENHRY, CDR2 SYGVKD. This CDR3 contains 15 residues. The CDR3, as DNA: TGTGCCATCAGTGAGTCGGCTATCAGACAAGAGGCCCAATACTTC. This sequence encodes CAISESAIRQEAQYF.

To note about this clonotype: A read error may account for a junction end that differs from germline. The rearrangement uses TRBV30 and TRBJ1-1; D is uncertain. Germline CDR1 is GTSNPN and CDR2 is SVGIG (reference sequence). There are 16 residues in the CDR3. The CDR3 region has the DNA TGTCCCTGGAGTCTAGGTGGCAGGCCTCCGAACACTGAAGCTTTCTTT. Residues: CPWSLGGRPPNTEAFF.

Only one count was recorded for this clonotype. This chain joins TRBV12-3 or TRBV12-4 and TRBJ1-2; 7 bases are shared with TRBD1. The CDR3 is 16 amino acids. V shed 5 bases, J shed 7 bases, and the junction held 16 bases outside the gene matches. The CDR3 protein is CASSPSVKGATLGYTF. The CDR3 nucleotides are TGTGCCAGCAGTCCTAGCGTTAAGGGGGCGACTCTTGGCTACACCTTC.

Notes on this clonotype: One junction end does not reproduce the germline sequence, and a read error may be involved. The chain is built from TRBV7-9 and TRBJ2-1, with 11 positions matching TRBD2. Germline V CDR1 and CDR2: SEHNR, FQNEAQ (reference sequence). The CDR3 sequence is 16 residues long. This CDR3 reads CASSLGTSGAMNEQFF. The CDR3 region has the DNA TGCGCCAGCAGCTTAGGGACTAGCGGAGCTATGAATGAGCAGTTCTTC.

The chain employs TRBV5-8 and TRBJ2-1; D might be TRBD1 or TRBD2, each matching 5 bases. This CDR3 region has 13 residues. The V end lost 0 bases, the J end lost 15 bases, and 16 bases lay between the germline ends. Looked up from germline, CDR1 is SGHTS and CDR2 is YDEGEE. DNA of the CDR3: TGTGCCAGCAGCTTGGAGAGGGGCAATGAGAGGTTCTTC. This gives the protein CASSLERGNERFF.

For this clonotype: At one boundary the junction diverges from the germline segment, which might be a read error. The J gene is TRBJ1-1, the V gene TRBV6-1; TRBD1 agrees at 8 bases. The germline V gene encodes CDR1 MNHNS and CDR2 SASEGT. The CDR3 spans 15 residues. CDR3 sequence: CASEFWTGTNIEAFF. In DNA form, the CDR3 reads TGTGCCAGCGAATTTTGGACAGGGACGAACATTGAAGCTTTCTTT.

This clonotype was recorded only once. Germline and junction disagree at one end, which may indicate a read error. The V and J genes are TRBV28 and TRBJ2-2; 8 positions agree with TRBD2. Germline V gene sequence: CDR1 MDHEN, CDR2 SYDVKM. The CDR3 has 13 residues. CDR3 DNA sequence: TGTGCAAGCAGTCCGAGCGGGAGCGGGGAGCTGTTTTTT. This encodes CASSPSGSGELFF. Full variable domain (outside the CDR3, taken from reference TRBV28 and TRBJ2-2): DVKVTQSSRYLVKRTGEKVFLECVQDMDHENMFWYRQDPGLGLRLIYFSYDVKMKEKGDIPEGYSVSREKKERFSLILESASTNQTSMYLCASSPSGSGELFFGEGSRLTVL.

About this clonotype: At one of its ends the junction is not consistent with the germline gene, which may arise from a read error. The chain uses TRBV11-2 and TRBJ1-1; 12 bases are shared with TRBD1. The CDR3 sequence is 20 residues long. Per germline, CDR1 SGHAT and CDR2 FQNNGV. CDR3 sequence (DNA): TGTACCAGCAGCTCTTGGGACAGGGGGCGCAAGAGGTGGGGTAACACTGAAGCTTTCTTT. It yields the protein CTSSSWDRGRKRWGNTEAFF.

Regarding this clonotype: One junction end does not reproduce the germline sequence, and a read error may be involved. V gene TRBV11-1 combines with J gene TRBJ2-5; the D is unclear. CDR1 is SGHAT and CDR2 is FQDESV in the germline V gene (reference sequence). The CDR3 spans 14 residues. The CDR3 is CASSLAVHEEAQYF. The CDR3 nucleotides read TGTGCCAGCAGCTTAGCAGTGCACGAAGAGGCCCAGTACTTC. Supplemented by reference TRBV11-1 and TRBJ2-5, the full variable domain reads EAEVAQSPRYKITEKSQAVAFWCDPISGHATLYWYRQILGQGPELLVQFQDESVVDDSQLPKDRFSAERLKGVDSTLKIQPAELGDSAMYLCASSLAVHEEAQYFGPGTRLLVL.

With respect to this clonotype: Here the CDR3 omits its conserved ending phenylalanine or tryptophan, so a read error is the likely source. V and J are TRBV6-5 and TRBJ2-7; a weak D match, TRBD1 (6 bases). Germline V gene data show CDR1 as MNHEY and CDR2 as SVGAGI. Trimming removed 2 bases at V and 0 bases at J, with 11 bases between. This CDR3 region has 15 residues. The DNA for the CDR3 is TGTGCCAGCAGTTACACGGACAGTAGCTCCTACGAGCAGTACATC. Encoded protein: CASSYTDSSSYEQYI.